Below, 16 T cell receptor beta chains from the same sample are listed, as sequenced in a study of T cell repertoires in cytomegalovirus infection. One entry per CDR3 protein results from TCRdb running MiXCR on the reads. The repertoire holds approximately 190,000 distinct CDR3 sequences, with 8.5% to 10% as singletons. The sequenced sample consisted of PBMCs. These receptors were taken from a human donor in good health (CMV status not recorded). Some clones in this sample may be carry-over from other donors' samples.

The rearrangement uses TRBV19 and TRBJ2-5, with 8 nucleotides matching TRBD2. Germline values: CDR1 LNHDA, CDR2 SQIVND (reference sequence). The CDR3 consists of 14 residues. The V segment lost 5 bases and the J segment 2 bases; nucleotides outside the gene matches: 4. The CDR3 bases are TGTGCCAGTAGTTTAGCGGGGCGGCAAGAGACCCAGTACTTC. Translating gives CASSLAGRQETQYF.

Only a few counts were recorded for this clonotype. V usage is TRBV10-3 and J usage is TRBJ1-1, with D unclear. With 3 bases removed from V and 4 bases from J, the gap between germline ends came to 9 bases. Germline lookup yields CDR1 ENHRY and CDR2 SYGVKD. CDR3 length equals 13 residues. The CDR3 here is CAISDIGSTEAFF. As DNA, the CDR3 is TGTGCCATCAGTGACATTGGGTCCACTGAAGCTTTCTTT.

The chain is built from TRBV3-1 and TRBJ2-5; the D gene could be TRBD1 or TRBD2 (5 bases each). CDR3 length equals 14 residues. Trimming stripped 2 bases from V and 1 base from J, with 8 bases between. Per the germline V gene, CDR1 is LGHDT and CDR2 is YNNKEL (reference sequence). For the CDR3, the DNA is TGTGCCAGCAGCCAATCTGGGGGCCAAGAGACCCAGTACTTC. Amino acids: CASSQSGGQETQYF.

This clonotype was recorded many times. This sequence joins TRBV7-2 and TRBJ1-2; D perhaps matches TRBD1 (5 bases). This CDR3 has 13 amino acids. Germline V gives CDR1 SGHTA, CDR2 FQGNSA. V lost 4 bases and J lost 6, with 12 bases in between. This CDR3 reads CASSWGRDHGYTF. CDR3 DNA sequence: TGTGCCAGCAGCTGGGGGAGGGACCATGGCTACACCTTC.

Only a few counts were recorded for this clonotype. This chain's CDR3 is CASSQGLADYEQYF. The DNA for the CDR3 is TGTGCCAGCAGCCAAGGACTAGCGGACTACGAGCAGTACTTC. This sequence joins TRBV11-2 and TRBJ2-7; 10 bases line up with TRBD2. The CDR3 extends over 14 amino acids. Per germline, CDR1 SGHAT and CDR2 FQNNGV. The V and J ends lost 5 bases and 3 bases, in that order; junction bases with no gene match: 4. Supplemented by reference TRBV11-2 and TRBJ2-7, the full variable domain reads EAGVAQSPRYKIIEKRQSVAFWCNPISGHATLYWYQQILGQGPKLLIQFQNNGVVDDSQLPKDRFSAERLKGVDSTLKIQPAKLEDSAVYLCASSQGLADYEQYFGPGTRLTVT.

This clonotype appeared once. A read error may be the cause here, since a much bigger clone is one base away. The chain recombines TRBV28 with TRBJ2-2, with D maybe TRBD2 (5 bases). Germline assignment: CDR1 MDHEN and CDR2 SYDVKM. This CDR3 is 12 amino acids long. The CDR3 sequence: CASLGYTGEQFF. Here the CDR3 DNA reads TGTGCCAGCCTCGGGTACACCGGGGAGCAGTTTTTT.

This clonotype came up a few times. The rearrangement uses TRBV28 and TRBJ2-5; D is possibly TRBD1 or TRBD2 (5 bases each). Germline V gives CDR1 MDHEN, CDR2 SYDVKM. The CDR3 totals 12 residues. V lost 6 bases, J lost 8 bases, and 13 bases lay in between. CDR3 in amino acids: CASRTRGPTQYF. CDR3 DNA: TGTGCCAGCAGGACAAGGGGACCTACCCAGTACTTC.

The sample holds a few counts of this clonotype. The V gene is TRBV20-1, the J gene TRBJ1-5; 7 bases match TRBD1. V dropped 2 bases and J dropped 4; count of bases not matched to a gene: 8. The germline V gene encodes CDR1 DFQATT and CDR2 SNEGSKA (reference sequence). CDR3 length: 15 residues. The CDR3 coding sequence is TGCAGTGCTAGACGCCCAGGGGGGACAAATCAGCCCCAGCATTTT. It specifies CSARRPGGTNQPQHF.

V gene TRBV5-4 combines with J gene TRBJ2-5; weak D call: TRBD2 (6 bases). V lost 1 base and J lost 1, with 11 bases in between. The length of the CDR3 is 15 residues. Per germline, CDR1 SGHNT and CDR2 YYREEE (reference sequence). CDR3: CASSLLSGFQETQYF. The CDR3 nucleotides read TGTGCCAGCAGCTTGCTTAGCGGCTTCCAAGAGACCCAGTACTTC.

The chain uses TRBV19 and TRBJ2-2; 10 positions match TRBD2. From germline, CDR1 is LNHDA and CDR2 SQIVND (reference sequence). Germline trimming cut 7 bases from V and 1 base from J; bases unmatched to any gene: 18. This CDR3 contains 20 residues. The CDR3 is CASTKPWLAGDVQNTGELFF. The CDR3 DNA sequence: TGTGCCAGTACCAAGCCTTGGCTAGCGGGGGACGTACAGAACACCGGGGAGCTGTTTTTT. The full variable domain, rest sourced from reference TRBV19 and TRBJ2-2, is DGGITQSPKYLFRKEGQNVTLSCEQNLNHDAMYWYRQDPGQGLRLIYYSQIVNDFQKGDIAEGYSVSREKKESFPLTVTSAQKNPTAFYLCASTKPWLAGDVQNTGELFFGEGSRLTVL.

This clonotype was recorded at least ten times. The chain carries TRBV7-8 and TRBJ2-7; no clear D gene. Trimming stripped 2 bases from V and 3 bases from J, with 11 bases between. The CDR3 runs to 14 residues. Per the germline V gene, CDR1 is SGHVS and CDR2 is FQNEAQ. The DNA for the CDR3 is TGTGCCAGCAGCTTATCGGGTCAGGACTACGAGCAGTACTTC. Protein: CASSLSGQDYEQYF.

In its sample, this clonotype was seen many times. The chain joins TRBV7-2 to TRBJ2-2; D unclear. CDR1 SGHTA and CDR2 FQGNSA come from the germline V gene. The ends were cut back, 1 base at V and 6 bases at J, with 6 bases in the middle. This CDR3 has 13 amino acids. The CDR3 loop reads CASSLGAAGELFF. The DNA for the CDR3 is TGTGCCAGCAGCTTAGGTGCGGCCGGGGAGCTGTTTTTT.

This clonotype was counted ten times or more. This chain links TRBV20-1 with TRBJ2-7; D possibly corresponds to TRBD1 (7 bases). The CDR3 extends over 15 amino acids. CDR1 and CDR2 (germline): DFQATT, SNEGSKA (reference sequence). Trimming removed 0 bases at V and 3 bases at J, with 15 bases between. The CDR3 DNA reads as TGCAGTGCTAGAGACCTCGCGGGACAGCACTACGAGCAGTACTTC. Translating gives CSARDLAGQHYEQYF.

There are many counts of this clonotype. V is TRBV7-2 and J is TRBJ2-6, with 15 positions matching TRBD2. The CDR3 runs 21 residues. CDR1 and CDR2 (germline): SGHTA, FQGNSA. Losses at the gene ends were 5 bases for V and 3 bases for J; bases not matched to a gene: 14. CDR3 sequence reads: CASSPLRGLAGGPRGANVLTF. In DNA, the CDR3 is TGTGCCAGCAGCCCCCTACGAGGACTAGCGGGAGGGCCTCGTGGGGCCAACGTCCTGACTTTC.

This clonotype was counted at least ten times. The J gene is TRBJ1-1, the V gene TRBV12-3 or TRBV12-4; 8 bases match TRBD1. Trimming took 4 bases from V and 1 from J; bases not matched to a gene: 2. The CDR3 contains 14 residues. The CDR3 nucleotides are TGTGCCAGCAGTTATGACAGGGGGAACACTGAAGCTTTCTTT. Amino acids: CASSYDRGNTEAFF.

A few counts support this clonotype. This chain joins TRBV4-3 and TRBJ2-1; 7 bases are a match to TRBD1. V lost 2 bases, J lost 7 bases, and 11 bases stayed unmatched. This CDR3 is 16 amino acids long. Germline CDR1 is LGHNA and CDR2 is YSLEER. Here the CDR3 reads CASSQTLEGAPNEQFF. CDR3 DNA sequence: TGCGCCAGCAGCCAAACTTTAGAGGGGGCGCCTAATGAGCAGTTCTTC.